This entry is about one T cell receptor beta chain. Its antigen is as yet unknown. Every donor provided one blood sample measuring over 2 ml. Per individual sample, eight separate reactions were used to make cDNA. TCRdb re-analyzed the 5' RACE reads; it lists each CDR3 protein once, without DNA. This sample contains 350,000 to 500,000 distinct CDR3 sequences. CDR1 and CDR2 from the germline V gene are MNHEY and SMNVEV (reference sequence). The CDR3 runs to 14 residues. The data were obtained in a study of monozygotic twins with inflammatory bowel disease. Overall study findings and caveats: Lower TCRbeta diversity (inverse Simpson) was seen in IBD patients than in healthy co-twins.

The sequenced sample consisted of blood. The sequence was collected from a human donor with ulcerative colitis or Crohn's disease, or a healthy co-twin of an affected twin (not recorded which). This chain uses TRBV27 with TRBJ2-1; the D gene TCRdb calls, TRBD2, cannot be checked with no DNA. CDR3 region: CASSLSGNYNEQFF.